This T cell receptor beta chain was sequenced for a study of shared clonotypes between healthy human individuals (dated by TCRdb to about 2020). For the wider study: The cohort comprised two women and a few men aged 18 to 49 years. For each donor, three plates each were used for CD4 naive and CD4 memory, two plates were used for CD8 naive, and one plate was used for CD8 memory. Libraries were prepared and TCR repertoires were sequenced by different laboratories using diverse techniques, in order to increase sequencing depth and limit assay-specific biases. To estimate repertoire size and how much clonotype sharing occurs between individuals, the study deeply sequenced the blood TCR repertoires of several healthy adults. Per donor, leukapheresis produced somewhere between about 0.94 and 8.9 billion PBMCs. General findings and caveats noted by the study authors: Sampling was restricted to blood, and TCR repertoires in tissues likely differ from the TCR repertoires found in blood. Incomplete sequencing was indicated by rarefaction of sorted-subset datasets, despite the large sequencing depth. Sharing across a few donors was observed for approximately 5% of naive CD4, about 4% of naive CD8, over 2% of memory CD4, and about 0.4% of memory CD8 clonotypes. Higher generation probabilities were observed for clonotypes shared by all four sorted-subset donors than for non-shared clonotypes. Naive subsets generally had larger estimated clonotype richness than memory subsets. Pairwise subsampling led to the expectation that sequencing depth would affect the degree of clonotype sharing among donors. The genetic and exposure-history diversity represented was limited by the small number of donors.

Using the deep immunoSEQ assay, TCR CDR3 regions were amplified from genomic DNA by multiplex PCR. Genomic DNA extracted from each cell subset was distributed evenly over all wells of several immunoSEQ 96-well plates, and each plate served as one replicate. For sorted subsets, about 220 ng of genomic DNA, equivalent to 25,000 to 35,000 T cell genomes, went into each replicate PCR. The purified libraries were quantified using a Qubit 3.0 fluorometer, sized with a Bioanalyzer 2100, and then quantified again using the KAPA Library Quantification kit. Every immunoSEQ 96-well plate was sequenced on a separate single-read 150-cycle Illumina NextSeq 550 flow cell. Per the authors' processing: Because only junctional sequences without quality scores were contained in the immunoSEQ output, filtering matching that applied to full-length reads could not be performed. To assign V/J genes and CDR3, sequences were annotated using PyIR, a Python wrapper for IgBLAST v1.9, with IMGT germline references. Reads with weak V/J assignments (E-value above 1e-6), missing CDR3, stop codons, out-of-frame junctions, or ambiguous translated residues were removed. V3J clonotypes were defined by identical inferred V gene, J gene, and CDR3 amino acid sequence. Percentage overlap between repertoires was computed as shared unique clonotypes divided by the size of the smaller repertoire. Richness of each repertoire was evaluated using RTK rarefaction, the Chao1 estimator, and Recon v2.1 estimates of unobserved clonotypes. Generation probabilities for all TCRbeta clonotypes obtained by the gDNA method from a handful of donors were computed using OLGA. Imported from immuneACCESS, the table was reduced by TCRdb to in-frame sequences with V and J called. These copies leave out some clones; in studies compared against another copy, an unresolved V gene accounts for under half, and the cause of the remainder is not known. That table is the source of V, J and clone size, and D and trimming were worked out from the DNA. Present in this sample are around 2,000,000 clones, 95% of which were seen just once. The ten largest clones add up to 0.13% of the sample.

Healthy HIV-negative adults with no recently reported acute infections or vaccinations were included as donors. Every donor was a Caucasian adult residing in Nashville, Tennessee, USA. CD4+ T cells were enriched through magnetic negative selection, after which naive cells were positively selected on CD45RA and the remaining negative fraction served as the memory subset. Blood was obtained by leukapheresis, after which PBMCs were separated by Ficoll-Histopaque density gradient centrifugation and cryopreserved in liquid nitrogen vapor phase. Purity and quantity of every magnetically sorted T cell population were checked by analytical flow cytometry. Genomic DNA was isolated from every sorted fraction and measured by UV absorbance on a Nanodrop 2000c. The germline V gene specifies SGHTA as CDR1 and FQGNSA as CDR2. The cysteine opens and the phenylalanine closes a CDR3 of 13 amino acids. The sequence is cut down to CDR3 DNA, 39 bases in frame from base 1. Between the V and J ends, shortened by 1 base and 5 bases respectively, the junction contains 9 bases.

This clone was picked up one time. Its antigen has not been determined. No base quality values were provided; no much bigger clone lies one nucleotide off. Other DNA sequences within the sample encode an identical CDR3. The rearrangement joined TRBV7-2 to TRBJ2-7, and perhaps TRBD2 as D gene, on 6 matching bases. The receptor's source is a man younger than 35 in good health. Material: naive CD4+ T cells sorted from blood. This specimen's cell subset or site label, interpreted: CD45RA+ positively selected. The nucleotides are TGTGCCAGCAGCTTAGTGGGAGGTGACGAGCAGTACTTC. This gives the protein CASSLVGGDEQYF.